The clone carrying this T cell receptor (beta chain) was found many times. The target antigen is unknown. The data were taken from a study of CD8 T cells in ankylosing spondylitis. The V segment lost 2 bases and the J segment 7 bases; nucleotides outside the gene matches: 12. CDR1 and CDR2 (germline): SGDLS, YYNGEE. The CDR3 runs 16 residues. Broader study findings: Disease-linked clones reportedly concentrated significantly in matched ankylosing spondylitis synovial fluid. The study identified a TCR beta motif of eight highly homologous variants that appeared characteristic of ankylosing spondylitis blood. Relatively scarce in peripheral blood, disease-linked clones were CD8+. In synovial fluid and blood from reactive arthritis, some motif variants were previously reported.

TCRdb redid the calling of the 5' RACE reads with MiXCR, one entry per CDR3 protein. Of about 460,000 distinct CDR3 sequences in the sample, 5.3% were seen once. The genes are TRBV9 and TRBJ2-1; 7 nucleotides align to TRBD2. This receptor was taken from a male donor with ankylosing spondylitis. Sequencing was performed on blood, either unsorted or a sorted T cell fraction (not recorded which). The CDR3 bases are TGTGCCAGCAGCGTGAGCCCTGGACTAGTAATGAATGAGCAGTTCTTC. Translation: CASSVSPGLVMNEQFF. Supplemented by reference TRBV9 and TRBJ2-1, the full variable domain reads DSGVTQTPKHLITATGQRVTLRCSPRSGDLSVYWYQQSLDQGLQFLIQYYNGEERAKGNILERFSAQQFPDLHSELNLSSLELGDSALYFCASSVSPGLVMNEQFFGPGTRLTVL.